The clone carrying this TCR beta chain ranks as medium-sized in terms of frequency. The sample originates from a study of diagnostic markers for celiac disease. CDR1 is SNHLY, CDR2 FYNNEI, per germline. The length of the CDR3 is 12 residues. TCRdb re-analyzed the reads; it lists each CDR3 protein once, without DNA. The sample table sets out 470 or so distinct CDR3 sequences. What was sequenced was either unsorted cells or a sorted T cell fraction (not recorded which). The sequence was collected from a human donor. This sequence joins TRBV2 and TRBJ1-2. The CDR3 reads CASILGLDGYTF.